One and the same sample provided the 31 T cell receptor beta chains below, sequenced in a study of blood T cells in healthy people across ages. A J-beta primer mix and a sample-barcoded 5' primer were used in a second PCR of about 7 to 11 cycles. TCRdb used MiXCR to reprocess the 5' RACE reads, holding one entry per CDR3 protein. The sample contains some 800,000 distinct CDR3 sequences, under 45% of which appear only once. Sequencing was performed on blood. The receptor set was obtained from a man between 60 and 75 years old in good health.

This clonotype was counted a few times. The chain employs TRBV6-2 or TRBV6-3 and TRBJ2-3, with 9 bases that match TRBD2. The germline CDR1 and CDR2 sequences are MNHEY and SVGEGT. This CDR3 has 16 residues. The trim removed 0 bases at V and 5 bases at J, leaving 6 bases unmatched. CDR3 sequence: CASSYSLRGGKDTQYF. Written as DNA, the CDR3 is TGTGCCAGCAGTTACTCCCTGCGGGGGGGCAAAGATACGCAGTATTTT.

About this clonotype itself: This clone may be a read error of a much larger clone one base away. This chain connects TRBV4-3 to TRBJ1-1, with D hard to call. The CDR3 covers 13 residues. Germline CDR1 and CDR2: LGHNA and YSLEER. The CDR3 loop is CASSQDGVTEPFF. Here the CDR3 DNA reads TGCGCCAGCAGCCAAGATGGGGTTACTGAACCTTTCTTT.

This clonotype was seen just once. The chain recombines TRBV19 with TRBJ2-1, with no clear D. Trimming removed 5 bases from V and 2 bases from J, with 13 bases in between. This CDR3 is 15 amino acids long. The germline V gene has CDR1 LNHDA and CDR2 SQIVND (reference sequence). The CDR3 here is CASSDQDLTYNEQFF. DNA of the CDR3: TGTGCCAGTAGTGATCAGGACCTAACCTACAATGAGCAGTTCTTC.

In this sample, this clonotype turned up once. This chain links TRBV14 with TRBJ1-4; TRBD1 matches at 7 bases. CDR3 length equals 16 residues. CDR1 and CDR2 from the germline V gene are SGHDN and FVKESK. V trimming: 5 bases; J trimming: 7 bases; junction bases outside the gene matches: 13. The CDR3 DNA reads TGTGCCAGCAGCAAAATCCGGGACAGCATCTTTGAAAAACTGTTTTTT. Translation: CASSKIRDSIFEKLFF.

The chain links TRBV5-1 to TRBJ2-7; TRBD2 might be the D (5 bases). The CDR3 runs to 15 residues. From germline, CDR1 is SGHRS and CDR2 YFSETQ. With 1 base removed from V and 3 bases from J, the gap between germline ends came to 14 bases. CDR3 in amino acids: CASSLTDSDGYEQYF. CDR3 bases: TGCGCCAGCAGCTTGACGGACTCCGACGGCTACGAGCAGTACTTC.

This clonotype was observed a handful of times. The genes are TRBV7-6 and TRBJ2-7; TRBD2 is a possible D gene (6 bases). CDR3 length equals 11 residues. Germline V lookup: CDR1 SGHVS, CDR2 FNYEAQ. V lost 2 bases, J lost 9 bases, and 8 bases lay in between. Here the CDR3 reads CASSLQEGQYF. The CDR3 bases are TGTGCCAGCAGCTTACAGGAGGGGCAGTACTTC.

This clonotype was seen more than once but under ten times. The chain combines TRBV6-1 with TRBJ2-1; weak D call: TRBD1 (5 bases). The CDR3 is 16 residues long. CDR1 is MNHNS and CDR2 is SASEGT in the germline V gene. Deletions cut 6 bases from V and 0 bases from J, with 15 bases between. The CDR3 here is CASRHQDSSSYNEQFF. The CDR3 region has the DNA TGTGCCAGCAGACACCAAGACAGTAGCTCCTACAATGAGCAGTTCTTC.

The J gene is TRBJ2-3, the V gene TRBV7-2, with 11 nucleotides matching TRBD1. With 4 bases clipped from V and 6 bases from J, the junction kept 3 bases outside the gene matches. Germline assignment: CDR1 SGHTA and CDR2 FQGNSA. The CDR3 consists of 14 residues. CDR3 in DNA: TGTGCCAGCAGCTCCGGGACAGGGGGGGATACGCAGTATTTT. Its protein product is CASSSGTGGDTQYF.

This clonotype has a count of ten or more. V usage is TRBV5-1 and J usage is TRBJ2-5; D gene unclear. Germline-derived CDR1 and CDR2 are SGHRS and YFSETQ. The CDR3 extends over 12 amino acids. Between the trimmed V and J ends, which lost 4 bases and 3 bases, there was a span of 7 bases. The CDR3 DNA reads as TGCGCCAGCAGCCCGCCCGAAGAGACCCAGTACTTC. It translates to CASSPPEETQYF.

This clonotype was recorded a few times. The gene calls are TRBV4-1 and TRBJ2-1; 10 nucleotides line up with TRBD1. V shed 5 bases, J shed 7 bases, and the junction held 8 bases outside the gene matches. Germline lookup yields CDR1 MGHRA and CDR2 YSYEKL. The CDR3 contains 15 residues. For the CDR3, the DNA is TGCGCCAGCAGCGCCCGGGGACAGGGGCAAAATGAGCAGTTCTTC. This sequence encodes CASSARGQGQNEQFF.

The J gene is TRBJ2-5, the V gene TRBV29-1; D might be TRBD1 (5 bases). The J call may be wrong; the DNA end is better matched by TRBJ2-4. Germline V gene data show CDR1 as SQVTM and CDR2 as ANQGSEA. The CDR3 consists of 14 residues. The CDR3 sequence: CSTKTETNKNIQYF. CDR3 nucleotide sequence: TGCAGCACCAAGACAGAGACCAACAAAAACATTCAGTACTTC.

The rearrangement uses TRBV20-1 and TRBJ2-5; the match to TRBD2 covers 8 bases. This CDR3 is built from 16 residues. Germline V gene lookup returns CDR1 DFQATT and CDR2 SNEGSKA (reference sequence). Losses at the gene ends were 5 bases for V and 11 bases for J; bases not matched to a gene: 22. CDR3 bases: TGCAGTGCTTTCCGGACTAGCCTTTACCCCTACAATGAGCAGTACTTC. Its protein product is CSAFRTSLYPYNEQYF.

V is TRBV9 and J is TRBJ2-7, with 7 nucleotides matching TRBD1. In germline, CDR1 is SGDLS, CDR2 YYNGEE. V lost 4 bases to trimming and J lost 3 bases; unmatched junction nucleotides: 10. The CDR3 has 15 amino acids. The CDR3 is CASSPVTGTVYEQYF. CDR3 bases: TGTGCCAGCAGCCCGGTTACCGGGACAGTCTACGAGCAGTACTTC.

V gene TRBV7-2 combines with J gene TRBJ2-5; TRBD2 agrees at 8 bases. V trimming: 4 bases; J trimming: 11 bases; junction bases outside the gene matches: 15. This CDR3 has 15 residues. Germline V CDR1 and CDR2: SGHTA, FQGNSA. CDR3 nucleotide sequence: TGTGCCAGCAGCTCCCAGCGGGGGCGATGGGATGAGCAGTACTTC. This encodes CASSSQRGRWDEQYF.

The rearrangement links TRBV2 to TRBJ1-1; tentatively, D is TRBD1 (5 bases). The CDR3 is 13 amino acids. Germline V gene data show CDR1 as SNHLY and CDR2 as FYNNEI. Trimming left V 3 bases short and J 7 bases short, with 12 bases between. DNA of the CDR3: TGTGCCAGCAGTGAGGTAGTGGGACTTGAAGCTTTCTTT. Amino acids: CASSEVVGLEAFF.

This clonotype was counted ten times or more. This chain connects TRBV11-2 to TRBJ2-5; D is uncertain. Trimming removed 1 base at V and 5 bases at J, with 5 bases between. This CDR3 has 12 amino acids. The V gene's germline CDR1 is SGHAT and CDR2 FQNNGV. CDR3 loop: CASSLATETQYF. The CDR3 bases are TGTGCCAGCAGCTTAGCTACCGAGACCCAGTACTTC.

This clonotype was found once. The CDR3 does not close with the conserved phenylalanine or tryptophan, likely indicating a read error. The CDR3 is CAGGGGFGETQYL. The CDR3 DNA sequence: TGTGCCGGGGGGGGGGGCTTTGGTGAGACCCAGTACTTA. This chain joins TRBV6-6 and TRBJ2-7; maybe TRBD2 (7 bases). The J call could be wrong; TRBJ2-5 is a better fit for the DNA end. CDR1 and CDR2 (germline): MNHNY, SVGAGI (reference sequence). This CDR3 has 13 amino acids.

The chain links TRBV5-1 to TRBJ2-1, with D perhaps matching TRBD2 (5 bases). The V end lost 4 bases, the J end lost 8 bases, and 10 bases lay between the germline ends. From germline, CDR1 is SGHRS and CDR2 YFSETQ. The CDR3 covers 12 residues. In DNA form, the CDR3 reads TGCGCCAGCAGCAGGCCCGGGGATGAGCAGTTCTTC. Translating gives CASSRPGDEQFF.

The rearrangement joins TRBV11-1 to TRBJ2-3; 7 bases agree with TRBD2. V lost 7 bases, J lost 5 bases, and 0 bases stayed unmatched. The CDR3 is 11 amino acids. Germline CDR1 SGHAT, CDR2 FQDESV (reference sequence). The CDR3 loop is CASIAGDTQYF. The CDR3 coding sequence is TGTGCCAGCATAGCGGGAGATACGCAGTATTTT.

The rearrangement uses TRBV15 and TRBJ2-5; no clear D gene. The DNA matches TRBJ2-1 better at its end, which makes the J call doubtful. Germline V gene sequence: CDR1 LNHNV, CDR2 YYDKDF (reference sequence). CDR3 length: 16 amino acids. The CDR3: CATSRDHRLSQETQFF. DNA of the CDR3: TGTGCCACCAGCAGAGATCATCGCCTTTCCCAAGAGACCCAGTTCTTC.

The chain has TRBV28 and TRBJ1-6; tentative D call: TRBD1 (6 bases). V lost 11 bases and J lost 7, with 15 bases in between. Per the germline V gene, CDR1 is MDHEN and CDR2 is SYDVKM. CDR3 length: 13 residues. The CDR3 protein is CAGRTGPNSPLHF. CDR3 DNA sequence: TGTGCCGGGCGAACAGGGCCCAATTCACCCCTCCACTTT.

This clonotype was seen a single time. A much larger clone differs from this one at a single base, so this may be a read error. V gene TRBV29-1 combines with J gene TRBJ2-7; D call uncertain. V lost 6 bases and J lost 2, with 14 bases in between. This CDR3 comprises 13 residues. Germline lookup yields CDR1 SQVTM and CDR2 ANQGSEA. The CDR3 nucleotides are TGCAGCGTCTCCGGGCAACTTCCCTACGAGCAGTACTTC. Encoded protein: CSVSGQLPYEQYF.

The chain couples TRBV10-2 to TRBJ2-7, with TRBD2 identical over 7 bases. In germline, CDR1 is WSHSY, CDR2 SAAADI. The CDR3 is 15 residues long. V shed 4 bases, J shed 2 bases, and the junction held 8 bases outside the gene matches. This CDR3 reads CASSVGSGLAYEQYF. As DNA, the CDR3 is TGCGCCAGCAGTGTGGGTAGCGGGTTAGCCTACGAGCAGTACTTC.

This clonotype was seen only a few times. This chain joins TRBV6-5 and TRBJ1-4, with 9 bases matching TRBD1. The trim removed 5 bases at V and 1 base at J, leaving 8 bases unmatched. The germline gives CDR1 MNHEY, CDR2 SVGAGI. CDR3 length equals 17 residues. The CDR3 region is CASSLQGAKVTNEKLFF. DNA for the CDR3: TGTGCCAGCAGTCTACAGGGGGCTAAAGTAACTAATGAAAAACTGTTTTTT.

This clonotype was recorded at least ten times. In DNA, the CDR3 is TGTGCCAGCAGTTTGGTCAGGGGCTACGAGCAGTACTTC. Amino acid sequence: CASSLVRGYEQYF. V usage is TRBV28 and J usage is TRBJ2-7, with D possibly matching TRBD1 (6 bases). The germline V and J ends were trimmed by 3 bases and 3 bases, with 9 bases remaining between them. The CDR3 spans 13 residues. Germline V CDR1 and CDR2: MDHEN, SYDVKM.

The chain carries TRBV19 and TRBJ2-1, with 9 bases matching TRBD1. Per the germline V gene, CDR1 is LNHDA and CDR2 is SQIVND (reference sequence). CDR3 size: 14 residues. Trimming removed 9 bases from V and 8 bases from J; junction bases left unmatched: 11. CDR3 loop: CASKGQGYGHEQFF. The CDR3 DNA follows: TGTGCCAGCAAAGGACAGGGGTATGGGCATGAGCAGTTCTTC.

The genes are TRBV7-9 and TRBJ1-2, with a possible D match to TRBD1 (6 bases). Trimming took 2 bases from V and 4 from J, leaving 17 bases between them. The length of the CDR3 is 16 residues. CDR1 and CDR2 from the germline V gene are SEHNR and FQNEAQ (reference sequence). Here the CDR3 reads CASSLTRDTTFYGYTF. Written as DNA, the CDR3 is TGTGCCAGCAGCTTAACCCGGGACACCACCTTCTATGGCTACACCTTC.

This chain connects TRBV7-2 to TRBJ1-1, with D possibly matching TRBD1 (6 bases). The V end was cut by 6 bases, the J end by 0 bases, with 17 bases between. The CDR3 loop spans 16 amino acids. Germline V gives CDR1 SGHTA, CDR2 FQGNSA. The CDR3 reads CASRPRGAVMNTEAFF. The CDR3 DNA reads as TGTGCCAGCAGACCGAGGGGGGCAGTGATGAACACTGAAGCTTTCTTT.

The gene calls are TRBV7-9 and TRBJ2-1; D unresolved. The DNA end is a closer match to TRBJ2-7, so the J assignment may be wrong. This CDR3 is built from 14 residues. CDR1 is SEHNR, CDR2 FQNEAQ, per germline (reference sequence). The CDR3 nucleotides are TGTGCCAGCAGCGGTCGGGCAACCTACAATGAGCAGTACTTC. Its protein is CASSGRATYNEQYF.

This clonotype appeared a few times. V is TRBV7-2 and J is TRBJ1-2; the match to TRBD1 covers 7 bases. The V segment lost 8 bases and the J segment 7 bases; nucleotides outside the gene matches: 7. The germline V gene encodes CDR1 SGHTA and CDR2 FQGNSA. CDR3 length: 12 amino acids. The CDR3 here is CASGQVVGGYTF. In DNA form, the CDR3 reads TGTGCCAGCGGACAGGTCGTGGGTGGCTACACCTTC.

Worth noting for this clonotype: Just one base apart from a much larger clone, this may be a read error. The CDR3 loop is CTSSPARAQETQYF. The CDR3 region has the DNA TGTACCAGCAGCCCCGCTAGGGCTCAGGAGACCCAGTACTTC. The chain recombines TRBV7-2 with TRBJ2-5; D gene uncertain. This CDR3 contains 14 residues. V was pared by 5 bases and J by 5 bases, with 15 bases between. The V gene's germline CDR1 is SGHTA and CDR2 FQGNSA.